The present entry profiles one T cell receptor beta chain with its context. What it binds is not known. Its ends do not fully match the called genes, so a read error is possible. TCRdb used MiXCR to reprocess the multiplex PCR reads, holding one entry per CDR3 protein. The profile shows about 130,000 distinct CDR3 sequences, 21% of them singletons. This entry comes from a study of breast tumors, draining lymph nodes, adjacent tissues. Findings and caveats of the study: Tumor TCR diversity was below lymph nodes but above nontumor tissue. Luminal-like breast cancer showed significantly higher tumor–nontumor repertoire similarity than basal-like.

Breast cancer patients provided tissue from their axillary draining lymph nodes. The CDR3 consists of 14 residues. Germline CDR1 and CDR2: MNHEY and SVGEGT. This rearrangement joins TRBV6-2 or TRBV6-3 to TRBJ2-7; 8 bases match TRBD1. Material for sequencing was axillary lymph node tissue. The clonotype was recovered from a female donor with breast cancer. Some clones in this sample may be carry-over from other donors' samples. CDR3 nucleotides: TGCGCCAGCAGAAGGGGCAGGGGGCCCTACGAGCAGTACTTC. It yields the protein CASRRGRGPYEQYF.